The 5 T cell receptor beta chains below were found in one sample sequenced in a study of shared clonotypes between healthy human individuals. Measured with immunoSEQ multiplex PCR; TCRdb has only the in-frame clones, and not every one. This sample has about 2 million clones, with about 95% found just once. Terminally differentiated effector memory CD45RA+ cells were excluded from the naive CD8 cells, which were CD45RO-negative and positively selected for CCR7. Sequencing was carried out using naive CD8+ T cells sorted from blood. The source of these receptors is a man younger than 35 in good health.

V and J are TRBV5-6 and TRBJ2-3; D unclear. CDR1 and CDR2 from the germline V gene are SGHDT and YYEEEE. The V and J ends lost 4 bases and 3 bases respectively, with 15 bases between them. The CDR3 is 15 residues long. The CDR3 spells CASSATLGWTDTQYF. In DNA form, the CDR3 reads TGTGCCAGCAGCGCCACCCTTGGGTGGACAGATACGCAGTATTTT.

This sequence joins TRBV4-3 and TRBJ1-1, with D possibly being TRBD1 (6 bases). The CDR3 runs to 17 residues. The ends were cut back, 0 bases at V and 2 bases at J, with 16 bases in the middle. CDR1 is LGHNA and CDR2 is YSLEER in the germline V gene. The CDR3 coding sequence is TGCGCCAGCAGCCAAGATACGCAGGGGTGTAACAACACTGAAGCTTTCTTT. The encoded protein is CASSQDTQGCNNTEAFF.

This chain connects TRBV7-2 to TRBJ2-1; TRBD2 matches 11 bases. Trimming cost V 4 bases and J 0 bases; bases outside gene matches: 5. Germline CDR1 SGHTA, CDR2 FQGNSA. The CDR3 is made up of 17 amino acids. The CDR3, as DNA: TGTGCCAGCAGCTCAGGACTAGCGGGTTACTCCTACAATGAGCAGTTCTTC. Its translation is CASSSGLAGYSYNEQFF.

V gene TRBV9 combines with J gene TRBJ2-1; D is perhaps TRBD2 (6 bases). Germline CDR1 and CDR2: SGDLS and YYNGEE. Deletions cut 0 bases from V and 3 bases from J, with 16 bases between. This CDR3 region has 17 residues. CDR3 nucleotides: TGTGCCAGCAGCGTAGATCCCAGGGAGGCCAGCTACAATGAGCAGTTCTTC. It translates to CASSVDPREASYNEQFF.

The V call is TRBV7-9, the J call TRBJ2-1, with no clear D. The germline gives CDR1 SEHNR, CDR2 FQNEAQ (reference sequence). V lost 5 bases to trimming and J lost 4 bases, with 9 bases between them. The length of the CDR3 is 13 residues. In DNA form, the CDR3 reads TGTGCCAGCAGCCCTATCGCATACAATGAGCAGTTCTTC. Its translation: CASSPIAYNEQFF.